The rows below give T cell receptor beta chains drawn from one sample of a study of cytomegalovirus exposure and HLA in healthy donors. The protocol was immunoSEQ multiplex PCR, while the TCRdb copy is restricted to in-frame clones and leaves out a portion. The sample includes about 360,000 clones, 75% to 90% of them seen just once. The sequenced sample consisted of PBMCs. These receptors all come from a woman aged 18-29 years in good health and CMV-seronegative. CDR3s include the opening cysteine and the closing phenylalanine or tryptophan. A D gene is named only where the DNA matches it firmly. Not all rows give a size; the values are once, few, many and, for expanded clones, a class.

>-|TRBD2|TRBV5-1|TRBJ2-1
CASSSGTSGRLAYNEQFF
TGCGCCAGCAGCTCCGGGACTAGCGGGAGATTGGCCTACAATGAGCAGTTCTTC
>-|TRBD2|TRBV7-9|TRBJ2-1
CASSPPSRGGRFF
TGTGCCAGCAGCCCCCCCTCTCGGGGAGGGAGGTTCTTC
>-|-|TRBV30|TRBJ1-1
CAWSRGTEAFF
TGTGCCTGGAGTCGGGGGACTGAAGCTTTCTTT
>-|-|TRBV2|TRBJ2-7
CASVGGYEQYF
TGTGCCAGTGTGGGGGGCTACGAGCAGTACTTC
>-|TRBD2|TRBV10-1|TRBJ2-1
CASSDYLAGYNEQFF
TGCGCCAGCAGTGACTATCTAGCGGGCTACAATGAGCAGTTCTTC
>-|TRBD1|TRBV13|TRBJ2-7
CASSSNAGTGEGGYEQYF
TGTGCCAGCAGCTCCAATGCCGGGACAGGGGAAGGGGGCTACGAGCAGTACTTC
>-|-|TRBV6-1|TRBJ1-5
CASSPSRGSNQPQHF
TGTGCCAGCAGTCCCTCTCGGGGTAGCAATCAGCCCCAGCATTTT
>-|TRBD2|TRBV9|TRBJ2-1
CASSPRLANEQFF
TGTGCCAGCAGCCCGCGACTAGCGAATGAGCAGTTCTTC
>-|-|TRBV18|TRBJ2-7
CASSPPTVQGQYF
TGTGCCAGCTCACCACCTACAGTCCAAGGGCAGTACTTC
>-|-|TRBV6-1|TRBJ1-5
CASSALDRRSNQPQHF
TGTGCCAGCAGTGCCCTGGACAGAAGGAGCAATCAGCCCCAGCATTTT
>once|-|TRBV5-1|TRBJ2-5
CASSLVAGKETQYF
TGCGCCAGCAGCTTGGTGGCAGGGAAAGAGACCCAGTACTTC
>-|TRBD1|TRBV15|TRBJ1-1
CATSRGVTGEAEAFF
TGTGCCACCAGCAGGGGGGTAACAGGGGAGGCTGAAGCTTTCTTT
>-|TRBD2|TRBV7-3|TRBJ2-1
CASSIAGGRAPEQFF
TGTGCCAGCAGCATTGCGGGCGGGAGGGCCCCTGAGCAGTTCTTC
>-|TRBD2|TRBV27|TRBJ2-5
CASSSGLAGGETQYF
TGTGCCAGCAGTTCGGGACTAGCGGGGGGAGAGACCCAGTACTTC
>-|TRBD1|TRBV4-1|TRBJ1-6
CASSQLTGEISPLHF
TGCGCCAGCAGCCAACTGACAGGGGAAATATCACCCCTCCACTTT
>-|TRBD2|TRBV5-4|TRBJ2-1
CASSYKSGGSYNEQFF
TGTGCCAGCAGCTACAAGAGCGGGGGTTCCTACAATGAGCAGTTCTTC
>-|-|TRBV9|TRBJ2-7
CASSSYSYEQYF
TGTGCCAGCAGCTCCTACTCCTACGAGCAGTACTTC
>once|-|TRBV5-4|TRBJ2-7
CASGPSYEQYF
TGTGCCAGCGGCCCTTCCTACGAGCAGTACTTC
>-|TRBD2|TRBV27|TRBJ2-5
CASSLIGRALNNQETQYF
TGTGCCAGCAGTTTAATAGGGAGGGCCTTAAATAACCAAGAGACCCAGTACTTC
>-|-|TRBV5-1|TRBJ2-7
CACQNPGVSYEQYF
TGCGCCTGCCAAAATCCCGGGGTCTCCTACGAGCAGTACTTC
>few|TRBD1|TRBV11-2|TRBJ2-7
CASSLLQGASDEQYF
TGTGCCAGCAGCTTACTCCAGGGGGCTTCCGACGAGCAGTACTTC
>-|TRBD1|TRBV9|TRBJ2-1
CASSVLGQGFNEQFF
TGTGCCAGCAGCGTGTTGGGACAGGGGTTCAATGAGCAGTTCTTC
>few|TRBD1|TRBV5-5|TRBJ2-6
CASSFEGRGLWANVLTF
TGTGCCAGCAGCTTTGAGGGAAGGGGGCTCTGGGCCAACGTCCTGACTTTC
>-|-|TRBV7-6|TRBJ2-3
CASSRDWIDTQYF
TGTGCCAGCAGCCGGGACTGGATAGATACGCAGTATTTT
>-|TRBD1|TRBV18|TRBJ2-3
CASSPTTGGTDTQYF
TGTGCCAGCTCACCCACGACAGGGGGCACAGATACGCAGTATTTT
>-|TRBD2|TRBV9|TRBJ2-7
CASSPIAGRGYEQYF
TGTGCCAGCAGCCCAATAGCGGGGCGTGGCTACGAGCAGTACTTC
>once|-|TRBV18|TRBJ1-1
CASSPPSQRWEAFF
TGTGCCAGCTCACCTCCATCTCAGCGGTGGGAAGCTTTCTTT
>once|-|TRBV7-9|TRBJ2-7
CASSLKAGQESSYEQYF
TGTGCCAGCAGCTTAAAAGCGGGACAGGAGAGCTCCTACGAGCAGTACTTC
>-|-|TRBV27|TRBJ1-3
CASSSTGSGNTIYF
TGTGCCAGCAGTTCGACAGGATCTGGAAACACCATATATTTT
>once|TRBD1|TRBV7-7|TRBJ2-1
CASSPDRATYNEQFF
TGTGCCAGCAGCCCGGACAGGGCCACCTACAATGAGCAGTTCTTC
>-|TRBD1|TRBV6-5|TRBJ2-7
CASSRQGLRAYEQYF
TGTGCCAGCAGTCGACAGGGTCTTAGAGCCTACGAGCAGTACTTC
>-|TRBD1|TRBV30|TRBJ2-7
CAWRSDRELYEQYF
TGTGCCTGGAGATCGGACAGGGAACTCTACGAGCAGTACTTC
>few|TRBD1|TRBV6-1|TRBJ1-1
CASSGQGAMNTEAFF
TGTGCCAGCAGTGGACAGGGGGCAATGAACACTGAAGCTTTCTTT
>-|TRBD1|TRBV5-1|TRBJ1-1
CASSGETGGTEAFF
TGCGCCAGCAGCGGAGAGACAGGGGGTACTGAAGCTTTCTTT
>-|-|TRBV5-1|TRBJ1-4
CASREGYSEKLFF
TGCGCCAGCAGGGAGGGGTATAGCGAAAAACTGTTTTTT
>-|TRBD2|TRBV27|TRBJ2-1
CASSLGGYNEQFF
TGTGCCAGCAGTTTGGGAGGGTACAATGAGCAGTTCTTC
>-|TRBD1|TRBV7-9|TRBJ2-1
CASSSSGQGDFREQFF
TGTGCCAGCAGCTCGAGCGGACAGGGAGATTTTAGGGAGCAGTTCTTC
>-|-|TRBV28|TRBJ1-6
CASTDFGSSYNSPLHF
TGTGCCAGCACAGACTTCGGGAGCTCCTATAATTCACCCCTCCACTTT
>-|-|TRBV10-2|TRBJ1-1
CASSERARAAAFF
TGCGCCAGCAGCGAGAGGGCGCGGGCAGCCGCTTTCTTT
>once|-|TRBV18|TRBJ2-1
CASSPLEKGRPNEQFF
TGTGCCAGCTCACCACTGGAAAAAGGGAGACCCAACGAGCAGTTCTTC
>-|TRBD1|TRBV27|TRBJ2-1
CASMHSGTGYNEQFF
TGTGCCAGCATGCACTCCGGGACAGGGTACAATGAGCAGTTCTTC
>-|TRBD1|TRBV6-5|TRBJ2-1
CASSPDRAYNEQFF
TGTGCCAGCAGCCCGGACAGGGCCTACAATGAGCAGTTCTTC
>-|-|TRBV5-1|TRBJ2-7
CASSLWTESYEQYF
TGCGCCAGCAGCTTATGGACAGAAAGCTACGAGCAGTACTTC
>-|TRBD1|TRBV15|TRBJ1-2
CATSSPGQGGNYGYTF
TGTGCCACCAGCAGCCCAGGACAGGGGGGGAATTATGGCTACACCTTC
>-|TRBD1|TRBV5-6|TRBJ2-7
CASSLRQGAKYEQYF
TGTGCCAGCAGCTTAAGACAGGGGGCGAAATACGAGCAGTACTTC
>-|-|TRBV7-2|TRBJ1-1
CASSLERGVATEAFF
TGTGCCAGCAGCTTAGAACGGGGGGTGGCCACTGAAGCTTTCTTT
>-|-|TRBV4-2|TRBJ2-2
CASSHAGLGGELFF
TGTGCCAGCAGCCACGCCGGACTGGGCGGGGAGCTGTTTTTT
>-|TRBD1|TRBV7-2|TRBJ2-7
CASSLASGQGHYEQYF
TGTGCCAGCAGCTTAGCGTCGGGACAGGGTCACTACGAGCAGTACTTC
>-|TRBD2|TRBV4-2|TRBJ2-1
CASSQEAGGAPNEQFF
TGTGCCAGCAGCCAAGAAGCGGGGGGGGCCCCCAATGAGCAGTTCTTC
>-|TRBD1|TRBV5-1|TRBJ2-7
CASTPGQGPYEQYF
TGCGCCAGCACCCCTGGACAGGGCCCCTACGAGCAGTACTTC
>-|-|TRBV25-1|TRBJ2-3
CASRAHSTDTQYF
TGTGCCAGCAGGGCACATAGCACAGATACGCAGTATTTT
>-|TRBD1|TRBV27|TRBJ2-6
CASSLYTGAGANVLTF
TGTGCCAGCAGTTTATACACAGGGGCTGGGGCCAACGTCCTGACTTTC
>-|TRBD1|TRBV5-1|TRBJ1-2
CASSLGTGGLYGYTF
TGCGCCAGCAGCCTAGGGACAGGGGGCCTTTATGGCTACACCTTC
>-|-|TRBV15|TRBJ2-1
CAISRRGDSGNEQFF
TGTGCCATCAGCAGGCGGGGCGATTCAGGGAATGAGCAGTTCTTC
>-|TRBD2|TRBV5-4|TRBJ2-3
CASSPSGDTDTQYF
TGTGCCAGCAGCCCTAGCGGGGACACAGATACGCAGTATTTT
>-|TRBD2|TRBV7-9|TRBJ2-1
CASRQPGLAENEQFF
TGTGCCAGCAGACAACCGGGACTAGCGGAGAATGAGCAGTTCTTC
>-|TRBD2|TRBV28|TRBJ2-3
CASSTRLAGARDTQYF
TGTGCCAGCAGTACGAGACTAGCGGGGGCAAGGGATACGCAGTATTTT
>-|TRBD2|TRBV5-1|TRBJ2-3
CASSSGLSGGTRDTQYF
TGCGCCAGCAGCTCCGGCCTTAGCGGGGGAACCCGCGATACGCAGTATTTT